Below, one T cell receptor (beta chain) is given with its context. Original methodology: From reference gene primer amplification, estimates of nucleated cell counts were derived. TCRdb keeps only in-frame clones here, not all; method: immunoSEQ multiplex PCR. From that table come the V and J calls and clone size; the DNA was used to work out D and trimming. The data contain about 200,000 clones, about 84% of them seen just once; the ten biggest clones take up roughly 7.9%. The data stem from a study of blood T cell repertoires in COVID-19. Looking at the study overall: COVID-19 samples, acute and convalescent, were from the United States, Italy and Spain. In each case, the material was cDNA or gDNA derived from T cells, B-cell-depleted T cells, or PBMCs.

Trimming pared 5 bases from V and 0 bases from J, leaving 11 bases between. Per the germline V gene, CDR1 is LNHDA and CDR2 is SQIVND (reference sequence). CDR3 length: 14 amino acids. The TCR originated in a woman aged 80 or over with acute or convalescent COVID-19. This rearrangement joins TRBV19 to TRBJ2-7; weak D call: TRBD2 (5 bases). What was sequenced was peripheral blood. CDR3 nucleotides: TGTGCCAGTAGTTTAACGGGGTTCTCCTACGAGCAGTACTTC. This codes for CASSLTGFSYEQYF. Full variable domain (missing parts from reference TRBV19 and TRBJ2-7): DGGITQSPKYLFRKEGQNVTLSCEQNLNHDAMYWYRQDPGQGLRLIYYSQIVNDFQKGDIAEGYSVSREKKESFPLTVTSAQKNPTAFYLCASSLTGFSYEQYFGPGTRLTVT.